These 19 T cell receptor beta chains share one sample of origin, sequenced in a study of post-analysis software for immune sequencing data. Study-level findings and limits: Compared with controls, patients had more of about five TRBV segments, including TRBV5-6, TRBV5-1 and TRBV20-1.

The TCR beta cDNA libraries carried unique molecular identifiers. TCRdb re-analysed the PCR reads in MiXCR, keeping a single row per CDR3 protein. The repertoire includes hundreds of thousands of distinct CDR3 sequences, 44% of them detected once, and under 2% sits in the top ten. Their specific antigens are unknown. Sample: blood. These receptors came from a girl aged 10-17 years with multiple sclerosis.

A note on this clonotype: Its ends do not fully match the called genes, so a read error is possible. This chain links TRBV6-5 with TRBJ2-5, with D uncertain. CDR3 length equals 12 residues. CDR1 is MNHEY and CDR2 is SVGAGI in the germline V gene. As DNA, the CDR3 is TGTGTCAGCAGTTACTCGAGAGAGACCCAGTACTTC. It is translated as CVSSYSRETQYF.

The CDR3 DNA sequence: TGTGCCACCAGTGTAACCGGGACTCGGGACAATGAGCAGTTCTTC. Protein: CATSVTGTRDNEQFF. This chain links TRBV24-1 with TRBJ2-1, with D possibly matching TRBD2 (6 bases). V shed 5 bases and J shed 5 bases, with 15 bases lying between them. Germline V gives CDR1 KGHDR, CDR2 SFDVKD. This CDR3 contains 15 residues.

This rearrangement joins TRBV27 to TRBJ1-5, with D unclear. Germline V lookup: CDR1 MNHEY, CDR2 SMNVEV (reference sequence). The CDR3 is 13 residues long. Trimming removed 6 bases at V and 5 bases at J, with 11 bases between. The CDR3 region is CASRSDGYQPQHF. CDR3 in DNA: TGTGCCAGCAGAAGCGACGGTTATCAGCCCCAGCATTTT.

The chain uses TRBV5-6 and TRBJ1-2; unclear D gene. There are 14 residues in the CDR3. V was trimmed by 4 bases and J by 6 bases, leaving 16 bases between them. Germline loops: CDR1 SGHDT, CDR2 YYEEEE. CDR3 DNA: TGTGCCAGCAGCCCGGGCGAGTCAGCCCATGGCTACACCTTC. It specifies CASSPGESAHGYTF. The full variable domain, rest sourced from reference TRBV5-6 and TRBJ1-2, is DAGVTQSPTHLIKTRGQQVTLRCSPKSGHDTVSWYQQALGQGPQFIFQYYEEEERQRGNFPDRFSGHQFPNYSSELNVNALLLGDSALYLCASSPGESAHGYTFGSGTRLTVV.

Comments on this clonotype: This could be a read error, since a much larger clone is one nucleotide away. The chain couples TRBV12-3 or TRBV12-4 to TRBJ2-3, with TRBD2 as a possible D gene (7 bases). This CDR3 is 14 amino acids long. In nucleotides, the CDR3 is TGTGCCAGCAGTCGGGGGGCGGGGGCAGATACGGAGTATTTT. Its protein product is CASSRGAGADTEYF.

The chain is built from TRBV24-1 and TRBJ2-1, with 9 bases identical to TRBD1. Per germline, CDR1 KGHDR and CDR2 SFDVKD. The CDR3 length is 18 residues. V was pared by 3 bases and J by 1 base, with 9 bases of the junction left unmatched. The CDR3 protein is CATSDVPIQGASYNEQFF. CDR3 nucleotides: TGTGCCACCAGTGATGTTCCTATACAGGGGGCTTCCTACAATGAGCAGTTCTTC.

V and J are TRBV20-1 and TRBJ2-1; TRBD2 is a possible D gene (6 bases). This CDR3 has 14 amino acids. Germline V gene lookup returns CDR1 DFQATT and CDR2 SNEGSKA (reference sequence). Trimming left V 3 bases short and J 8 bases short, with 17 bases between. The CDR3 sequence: CSARETGSSDEQFF. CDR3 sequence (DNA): TGCAGTGCTAGGGAAACCGGGAGCTCAGATGAGCAGTTCTTC.

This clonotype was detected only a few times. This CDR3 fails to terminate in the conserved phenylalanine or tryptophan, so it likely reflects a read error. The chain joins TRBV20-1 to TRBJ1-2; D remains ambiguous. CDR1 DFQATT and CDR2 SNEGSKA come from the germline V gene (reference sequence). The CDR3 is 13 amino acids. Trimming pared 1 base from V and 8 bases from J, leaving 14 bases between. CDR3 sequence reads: CSARGPIPQGYTC. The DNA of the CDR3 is TGCAGTGCTAGAGGCCCCATCCCACAAGGCTACACCTGC.

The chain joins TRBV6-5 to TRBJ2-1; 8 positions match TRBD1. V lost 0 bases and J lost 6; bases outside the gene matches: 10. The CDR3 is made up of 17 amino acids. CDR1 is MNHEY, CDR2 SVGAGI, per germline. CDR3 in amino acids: CASSYSGLTGAGNEQFF. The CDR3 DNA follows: TGTGCCAGCAGTTACTCGGGACTGACAGGGGCGGGCAATGAGCAGTTCTTC.

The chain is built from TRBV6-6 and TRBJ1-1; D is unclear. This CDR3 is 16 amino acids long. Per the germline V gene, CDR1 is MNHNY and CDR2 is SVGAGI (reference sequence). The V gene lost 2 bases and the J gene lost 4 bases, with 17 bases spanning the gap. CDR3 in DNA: TGTGCCAGCAGTTACCGCTCCCTGGGGAGGCGCACTGAAGCTTTCTTT. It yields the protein CASSYRSLGRRTEAFF.

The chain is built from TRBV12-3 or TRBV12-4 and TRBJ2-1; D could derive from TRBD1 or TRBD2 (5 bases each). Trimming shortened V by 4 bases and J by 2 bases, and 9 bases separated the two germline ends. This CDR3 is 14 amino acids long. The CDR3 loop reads CASSWGNAYNEQFF. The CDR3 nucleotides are TGTGCCAGCAGTTGGGGGAATGCCTACAATGAGCAGTTCTTC.

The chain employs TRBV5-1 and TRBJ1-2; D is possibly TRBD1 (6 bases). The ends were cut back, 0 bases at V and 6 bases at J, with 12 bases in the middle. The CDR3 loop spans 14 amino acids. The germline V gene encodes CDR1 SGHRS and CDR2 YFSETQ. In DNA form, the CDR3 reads TGCGCCAGCAGCTTGGGGATACAGGGAGATGGCTACACCTTC. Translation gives CASSLGIQGDGYTF.

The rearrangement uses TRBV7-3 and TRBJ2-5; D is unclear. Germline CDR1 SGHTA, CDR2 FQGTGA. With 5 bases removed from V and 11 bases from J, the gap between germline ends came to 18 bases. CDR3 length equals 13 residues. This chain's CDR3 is CASSLGRNNEQYF. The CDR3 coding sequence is TGTGCCAGCAGCCTTGGACGGAACAATGAGCAGTACTTC.

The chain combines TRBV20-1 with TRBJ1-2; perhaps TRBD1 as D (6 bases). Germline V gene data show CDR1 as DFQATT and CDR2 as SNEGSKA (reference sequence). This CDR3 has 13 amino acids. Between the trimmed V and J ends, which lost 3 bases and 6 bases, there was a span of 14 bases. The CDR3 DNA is TGCAGTGCTAGTGTACAGGGTGCCGATGGCTACACCTTC. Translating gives CSASVQGADGYTF.

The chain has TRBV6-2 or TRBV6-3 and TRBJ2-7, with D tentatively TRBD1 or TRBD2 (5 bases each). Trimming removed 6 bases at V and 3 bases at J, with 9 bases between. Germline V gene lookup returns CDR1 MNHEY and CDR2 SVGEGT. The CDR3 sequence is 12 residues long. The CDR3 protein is CASRWDGYEQYF. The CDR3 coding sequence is TGTGCCAGCAGGTGGGACGGCTACGAGCAGTACTTC.

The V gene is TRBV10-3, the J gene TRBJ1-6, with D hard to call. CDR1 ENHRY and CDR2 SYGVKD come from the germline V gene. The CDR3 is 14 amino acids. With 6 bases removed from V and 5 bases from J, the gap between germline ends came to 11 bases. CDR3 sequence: CAISPDRDNSPLHF. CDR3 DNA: TGTGCCATCAGCCCCGACCGAGATAATTCACCCCTCCACTTT.

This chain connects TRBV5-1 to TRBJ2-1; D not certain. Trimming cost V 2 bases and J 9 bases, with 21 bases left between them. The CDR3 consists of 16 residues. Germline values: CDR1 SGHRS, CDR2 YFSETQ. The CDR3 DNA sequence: TGCGCCAGCAGCTTTAGAGTCAGCGTCGCACCCGGTGAGCAGTTCTTC. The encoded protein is CASSFRVSVAPGEQFF.

CDR3 coding DNA: TGCAGCGTTCGGAGACAGGGCTACGAGCAGTACTTC. Residues: CSVRRQGYEQYF. This sequence joins TRBV29-1 and TRBJ2-7, with 7 bases that match TRBD1. The V gene's germline CDR1 is SQVTM and CDR2 ANQGSEA. CDR3 length: 12 amino acids. V gave up 5 bases and J gave up 3 bases; unmatched junction bases: 4.

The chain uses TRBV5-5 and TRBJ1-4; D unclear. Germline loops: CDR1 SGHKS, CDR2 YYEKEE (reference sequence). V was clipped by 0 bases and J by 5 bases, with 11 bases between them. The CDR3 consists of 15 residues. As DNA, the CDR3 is TGTGCCAGCAGCTTGGGCAAGTTCCAGAATGAAAAACTGTTTTTT. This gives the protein CASSLGKFQNEKLFF.